The 30 T cell receptor beta chains presented below share a single source sample, sequenced in a study of blood T cell repertoires in COVID-19. Using immunoSEQ multiplex PCR, the repertoire was profiled, and TCRdb retains in-frame clones only, with some absent. The data contain fewer than 100,000 clones, 70% to 90% of them singletons. The sequencing input was peripheral blood. The receptor source for this set is a man between 70 and 80 years old with acute or convalescent COVID-19.

The chain couples TRBV19 to TRBJ2-2, with 7 nucleotides matching TRBD1. Per the germline V gene, CDR1 is LNHDA and CDR2 is SQIVND (reference sequence). The CDR3 length is 15 residues. The trim removed 5 bases at V and 1 base at J, leaving 4 bases unmatched. DNA for the CDR3: TGTGCCAGTAGTCCGGGACAGTTGAACACCGGGGAGCTGTTTTTT. It is translated as CASSPGQLNTGELFF.

The V and J genes are TRBV7-3 and TRBJ2-1; a possible D gene is TRBD2 (7 bases). Germline assignment: CDR1 SGHTA and CDR2 FQGTGA. The CDR3 runs 14 residues. V was shortened by 5 bases and J by 5 bases, with 13 bases between the two germline ends. The CDR3 nucleotides read TGTGCCAGCAGCCTCCCGGGGGGCAACAATGAGCAGTTCTTC. This sequence encodes CASSLPGGNNEQFF.

J is TRBJ1-1 and V is TRBV5-8; D is perhaps TRBD1 (5 bases). CDR3 length: 14 amino acids. V lost 2 bases to trimming and J lost 1 base, with 9 bases between them. The V gene's germline CDR1 is SGHTS and CDR2 YDEGEE. The CDR3 sequence: CASSLRGGNTEAFF. The DNA of the CDR3 is TGTGCCAGCAGCTTACGGGGGGGGAACACTGAAGCTTTCTTT.

This clone was seen more than once but under ten times. The V and J genes are TRBV3-1 (or the pseudogene TRBV3-2) and TRBJ1-1; possibly TRBD1 for D (6 bases). V was shortened by 1 base and J by 9 bases, with 15 bases between the two germline ends. This CDR3 has 14 amino acids. CDR1 and CDR2 from the germline V gene are LGHDT and YNNKEL (reference sequence). CDR3 in amino acids: CASSQGPIRGKAFF. CDR3 sequence (DNA): TGTGCCAGCAGCCAAGGACCCATCAGGGGCAAAGCTTTCTTT.

The J gene is TRBJ2-5, the V gene TRBV12-3 or TRBV12-4, with D unresolved. The CDR3 contains 12 residues. With 6 bases removed from V and 5 bases from J, the gap between germline ends came to 10 bases. The CDR3 sequence: CASRKTTETQYF. The CDR3 DNA reads TGTGCCAGCAGAAAAACTACGGAGACCCAGTACTTC.

This sequence joins TRBV5-5 and TRBJ2-1, with TRBD2 matching 9 bases. Germline CDR1 SGHKS, CDR2 YYEKEE (reference sequence). This CDR3 has 16 amino acids. V shed 5 bases, J shed 10 bases, and the junction held 16 bases outside the gene matches. CDR3 in DNA: TGTGCCAGCAGATCCGGCATGGGACTAGCCTTCGGGGAGCAGTTCTTC. It codes for CASRSGMGLAFGEQFF.

This clone is a singleton in its sample. This chain uses TRBV5-1 with TRBJ2-7; 9 bases fit TRBD1. Germline CDR1 reads SGHRS; CDR2 reads YFSETQ. The CDR3 consists of 15 residues. After removal of 5 bases from V and 3 bases from J, the junction contained 9 bases not matched to a gene. In DNA form, the CDR3 reads TGCGCCAGCAGTTCTACCCGGGACAGGGTCTACGAGCAGTACGTC. It translates to CASSSTRDRVYEQYV.

The sample holds one count of this clone. The chain combines TRBV6-5 with TRBJ2-5, with a tentative D call TRBD1 (5 bases). The germline V gene encodes CDR1 MNHEY and CDR2 SVGAGI. Between the trimmed V and J ends, which lost 5 bases and 3 bases, there was a span of 16 bases. The CDR3 loop spans 15 amino acids. The CDR3: CASSRTRALKETQYF. Written as DNA, the CDR3 is TGTGCCAGCAGTCGGACCAGGGCCCTAAAAGAGACCCAGTACTTC.

In its sample, this clone was seen a few times. The chain combines TRBV7-6 with TRBJ2-2; no reliable D call. The CDR3 loop spans 14 amino acids. Trimming removed 3 bases from V and 5 bases from J, with 10 bases in between. Germline CDR1 SGHVS, CDR2 FNYEAQ. The CDR3 sequence is CASSFASRTGELFF. CDR3 sequence (DNA): TGTGCCAGCAGCTTCGCTAGTCGAACCGGGGAGCTGTTTTTT.

The chain recombines TRBV5-1 with TRBJ2-7, with 9 positions matching TRBD1. V trimming: 4 bases; J trimming: 2 bases; junction bases outside the gene matches: 4. The CDR3 consists of 14 residues. The germline V gene has CDR1 SGHRS and CDR2 YFSETQ. The CDR3 here is CASSARQGAYEQYF. CDR3 coding DNA: TGCGCCAGCAGCGCGAGACAGGGGGCCTACGAGCAGTACTTC.

The CDR3 DNA sequence: TGTGCCAGCAGTCGGGACGGGGGTAATTCACCCCTCCACTTT. This encodes CASSRDGGNSPLHF. The chain employs TRBV6-6 and TRBJ1-6; D perhaps matches TRBD1 (5 bases). CDR1 and CDR2 (germline): MNHNY, SVGAGI (reference sequence). The CDR3 totals 14 residues. V was clipped by 5 bases and J by 6 bases, with 11 bases between them.

The chain links TRBV27 to TRBJ1-1; possible D gene TRBD1, 5 bases. Trimming removed 5 bases from V and 4 bases from J, with 14 bases in between. This CDR3 has 14 residues. The germline CDR1 and CDR2 sequences are MNHEY and SMNVEV (reference sequence). The CDR3 region is CASSPRQRSTEAFF. CDR3 coding DNA: TGTGCCAGCAGTCCCAGACAGCGAAGCACTGAAGCTTTCTTT.

This clone was picked up one time. The DNA for the CDR3 is TGTGCCAGCAGTTACACTAAGACAGGGGGGAACACCATATATTTT. It is translated as CASSYTKTGGNTIYF. J is TRBJ1-3 and V is TRBV6-5; 9 nucleotides align to TRBD1. Trimming cost V 2 bases and J 7 bases; bases outside gene matches: 6. Germline CDR1 reads MNHEY; CDR2 reads SVGAGI. The length of the CDR3 is 15 residues.

The chain joins TRBV18 to TRBJ2-3, with TRBD2 as a possible D gene (6 bases). CDR1 is KGHSH and CDR2 is LQKENI in the germline V gene. The CDR3 runs to 13 residues. V lost 4 bases and J 1 base, leaving 6 bases between the germline ends. The CDR3 sequence: CASSRGGTDTQYF. As DNA, the CDR3 is TGTGCCAGCTCACGGGGGGGCACAGATACGCAGTATTTT.

The CDR3 DNA is TGTGCCAGCAGTTTTGGGGAGGGCTATGGCTACACCTTC. It is translated as CASSFGEGYGYTF. V gene TRBV27 combines with J gene TRBJ1-2; D remains ambiguous. Trimming left V 3 bases short and J 4 bases short, with 9 bases between. In germline, CDR1 is MNHEY, CDR2 SMNVEV (reference sequence). This CDR3 is 13 amino acids long.

J is TRBJ1-2 and V is TRBV4-1; D uncertain. Germline CDR1 reads MGHRA; CDR2 reads YSYEKL. The CDR3 runs 13 residues. Trimming left V 3 bases short and J 5 bases short, with 10 bases between. The CDR3 DNA is TGCGCCAGCAGCCAGACCCGGGAGTATGGCTACACCTTC. The encoded protein is CASSQTREYGYTF.

The chain employs TRBV6-5 and TRBJ2-3; possible D gene TRBD2, 5 bases. The V gene lost 0 bases and the J gene lost 8 bases, with 12 bases spanning the gap. From germline, CDR1 is MNHEY and CDR2 SVGAGI. CDR3 length equals 14 residues. The CDR3: CASSYSRRWITQYF. CDR3 nucleotides: TGTGCCAGCAGTTACTCGAGGAGGTGGATTACGCAGTATTTT.

The genes are TRBV28 and TRBJ2-2; D gene unclear. CDR1 MDHEN and CDR2 SYDVKM come from the germline V gene. Between the trimmed V and J ends, which lost 3 bases and 0 bases, there was a span of 11 bases. This CDR3 is built from 16 residues. CDR3 region: CASSFGRVPNTGELFF. CDR3 nucleotides: TGTGCCAGCAGTTTCGGTCGGGTTCCGAACACCGGGGAGCTGTTTTTT.

The CDR3 here is CASSLASGGRSSYNEQFF. As DNA, the CDR3 is TGTGCCAGCAGCTTAGCTAGCGGGGGCCGAAGCTCCTACAATGAGCAGTTCTTC. The rearrangement links TRBV11-2 to TRBJ2-1; 10 bases are a match to TRBD2. Trimming at V came to 1 base and at J to 0 bases, leaving 6 bases not matched to a gene. The CDR3 extends over 18 amino acids. CDR1 is SGHAT, CDR2 FQNNGV, per germline.

The gene calls are TRBV19 and TRBJ1-6; TRBD1 matches at 9 bases. Trimming took 5 bases from V and 4 from J; bases not matched to a gene: 6. The CDR3 sequence is 16 residues long. Germline CDR1 reads LNHDA; CDR2 reads SQIVND (reference sequence). In DNA form, the CDR3 reads TGTGCCAGTAGTCGGACAGGGGAGAGATATAATTCACCCCTCCACTTT. Translation: CASSRTGERYNSPLHF.

The CDR3 sequence: CATSDTLSLPAGSNQPQHF. CDR3 DNA: TGTGCCACCAGTGATACCCTCTCTCTCCCGGCAGGGAGCAATCAGCCCCAGCATTTT. The rearrangement links TRBV24-1 to TRBJ1-5; possibly TRBD1 for D (5 bases). Germline CDR1 reads KGHDR; CDR2 reads SFDVKD. Deletions cut 3 bases from V and 1 base from J, with 21 bases between. The CDR3 consists of 19 residues.

This chain connects TRBV5-1 to TRBJ1-4; 10 bases map to TRBD1. Trimming took 5 bases from V and 7 from J; bases not matched to a gene: 11. Germline assignment: CDR1 SGHRS and CDR2 YFSETQ. The CDR3 covers 16 residues. The CDR3 DNA sequence: TGCGCCAGCAGATGGGCGACAGGGGGCGTTGGTGAAAAACTGTTTTTT. As protein: CASRWATGGVGEKLFF.

DNA of the CDR3: TGCGCCAGCAGCTCTTCTACAGGGAGCCAGCCCCAGCATTTT. Residues: CASSSSTGSQPQHF. The chain has TRBV5-1 and TRBJ1-5; tentative D call: TRBD1 (6 bases). The V gene lost 3 bases and the J gene lost 7 bases, with 14 bases spanning the gap. Germline CDR1 and CDR2: SGHRS and YFSETQ. This CDR3 is 14 amino acids long.

The chain carries TRBV15 and TRBJ2-2; 7 nucleotides match TRBD2. The germline CDR1 and CDR2 sequences are LNHNV and YYDKDF (reference sequence). This CDR3 has 15 residues. The ends lost 8 bases at V and 6 bases at J; junction bases unmatched: 12. CDR3 loop: CATARPAGVPGELFF. Written as DNA, the CDR3 is TGTGCCACCGCCAGACCGGCGGGGGTCCCCGGGGAGCTGTTTTTT.

This chain joins TRBV6-5 and TRBJ2-1; no clear D gene. CDR1 is MNHEY and CDR2 is SVGAGI in the germline V gene. There are 15 residues in the CDR3. V lost 0 bases to trimming and J lost 2 bases, with 8 bases between them. In DNA form, the CDR3 reads TGTGCCAGCAGTTACTCGCCAGGAACCTACAATGAGCAGTTCTTC. Translating it yields CASSYSPGTYNEQFF.

The genes are TRBV25-1 and TRBJ1-2, with D unresolved. The V end lost 2 bases, the J end lost 6 bases, and 4 bases lay between the germline ends. Germline V lookup: CDR1 MGHDK, CDR2 SYGVNS. The CDR3 contains 11 residues. The CDR3 loop reads CASSETDGYTF. In DNA form, the CDR3 reads TGTGCCAGCAGTGAAACGGATGGCTACACCTTC.

The chain employs TRBV5-8 and TRBJ2-7; D is unclear. The CDR3 is 13 residues long. Germline lookup yields CDR1 SGHTS and CDR2 YDEGEE. V shed 0 bases and J shed 3 bases, with 7 bases lying between them. CDR3 nucleotides: TGTGCCAGCAGCTTGGACACCAACTACGAGCAGTACTTC. This encodes CASSLDTNYEQYF.

The genes are TRBV6-5 and TRBJ2-7; TRBD1 matches 7 bases. The germline gives CDR1 MNHEY, CDR2 SVGAGI. The CDR3 loop spans 12 amino acids. The CDR3 sequence: CASSTLGQGVSV. The DNA of the CDR3 is TGTGCCAGCAGTACCCTAGGCCAGGGGGTTTCCGTC.

This chain joins TRBV9 and TRBJ2-1, with D perhaps TRBD1 (6 bases). The V gene lost 3 bases and the J gene lost 7 bases, with 11 bases spanning the gap. CDR1 SGDLS and CDR2 YYNGEE come from the germline V gene. The CDR3 has 13 amino acids. The CDR3 loop reads CASSEQGSNEQFF. The CDR3 DNA is TGTGCCAGCAGCGAACAGGGTTCGAATGAGCAGTTCTTC.

This sequence joins TRBV29-1 and TRBJ2-1; D is possibly TRBD1 (6 bases). Looked up from germline, CDR1 is SQVTM and CDR2 is ANQGSEA. The length of the CDR3 is 15 residues. Trimming removed 5 bases at V and 2 bases at J, with 16 bases between. This CDR3 reads CSVKVRDTAYNEQFF. Here the CDR3 DNA reads TGCAGCGTTAAAGTCCGGGACACTGCCTACAATGAGCAGTTCTTC.